This T cell receptor beta chain was identified during a study of T cells expressing NK-cell markers. Notes on the study in general: CD8+ T cells in more than five donors included dominant NKG2C+ clonotypes at about 1.0-8%.

As regards this clonotype: Its target is unknown.

The CDR3 totals 13 residues. TCRdb re-called the 5' RACE reads; every CDR3 protein appears as one record, without DNA. Its clone listing holds approximately 420,000 distinct CDR3 sequences. This chain connects TRBV21-1 to TRBJ1-2. TRBV21-1 is a known pseudogene. The source is a woman between 45 and 60 years old in good health. Sequencing input: blood T cells: a sorted CD56 or NKG2C T cell subset, CD4+ or CD8+ T cells, or bulk PBMC T cells (not recorded which). CDR3 in amino acids: CASSPRTNGGYTF.